The entry below gives a single T cell receptor beta chain sequence along with its context. This sample is part of a study of CD8+ T cells in alopecia areata. As the sequencing template, cDNA was produced by extracting RNA and reverse transcribing it. The protocol was immunoSEQ multiplex PCR, while the TCRdb copy is restricted to in-frame clones and leaves out a portion. The table lists 95,000 to 100,000 clones, 50% to 75% of them singletons. The treatment was: oral pan-JAK inhibitor, 5-10 mg twice daily. The CDR3 consists of 13 residues. Germline values: CDR1 MNHEY, CDR2 SMNVEV (reference sequence). V was pared by 5 bases and J by 7 bases, with 7 bases of the junction left unmatched.

The receptor's source is a human donor with alopecia areata. The chain couples TRBV27 to TRBJ1-2; 7 bases map to TRBD1. The specimen comprised CD8+ T cells sorted from blood, sampled at week 4, from a patient treated with tofacitinib. CDR3 region: CASSPDRVIGYTF. DNA of the CDR3: TGTGCCAGCAGTCCAGACAGGGTCATTGGCTACACCTTC.